This T cell receptor (beta chain) appears in the sequencing data of a study of response to subunit inactivated influenza vaccine. The CDR3 length is 13 residues. V shed 4 bases, J shed 2 bases, and the junction held 3 bases outside the gene matches. Germline V gene lookup returns CDR1 SQVTM and CDR2 ANQGSEA. This clonotype appeared many times. TCRdb re-called the RT-PCR reads through MiXCR, storing one row per CDR3 protein. The table has more than 400,000 distinct CDR3 sequences, around 7.9% seen once. Sequencing used PBMCs from blood, obtained roughly 24 months after vaccination. The gene calls are TRBV29-1 and TRBJ2-5; 8 bases are a match to TRBD2. The clonotype comes from a man between 50 and 75 years old who received an inactivated influenza vaccine. CDR3 sequence (DNA): TGCAGCGTTGGTGGGACTAGACAAGAGACCCAGTACTTC. Protein sequence: CSVGGTRQETQYF.